What follows are 8 T cell receptor beta chains derived from one specimen sequenced in a study of post-analysis software for immune sequencing data. Which antigens these TCRs recognize remains unknown. Included in the TCR beta cDNA libraries were unique molecular identifiers. TCRdb fed the PCR reads into MiXCR, producing one record per CDR3 protein. The repertoire holds about 460,000 distinct CDR3 sequences, with roughly 45% as singletons. Points from the study as a whole: Patients carried several TRBV segments more frequently than controls did, and TRBV5-6, TRBV5-1 and TRBV20-1 were among them.

The sequenced material came from blood. These receptors were taken from a girl aged 5 to 17 with multiple sclerosis.

The chain is built from TRBV5-1 and TRBJ2-1; 7 nucleotides line up with TRBD2. The CDR3 sequence is 17 residues long. CDR1 and CDR2 (germline): SGHRS, YFSETQ. V lost 2 bases and J lost 2; bases outside the gene matches: 10. CDR3 bases: TGCGCCAGCAGCTTAGAGGGCACGGGACTACCCTACAATGAGCAGTTCTTC. Its translation: CASSLEGTGLPYNEQFF.

This clonotype was recorded a few times. One end of the junction varies from germline; a read error may be responsible. This chain joins TRBV12-3 or TRBV12-4 and TRBJ2-3, with D hard to call. The CDR3 is 13 amino acids. CDR3 nucleotide sequence: TGTGCCAGCGGTCAGAAAAGCACAGATGCGCAGTATTTT. Protein product: CASGQKSTDAQYF.

This clonotype was seen a single time. The chain employs TRBV6-6 and TRBJ2-2; 9 nucleotides align to TRBD1. Germline V gene lookup returns CDR1 MNHNY and CDR2 SVGAGI (reference sequence). V trimming: 6 bases; J trimming: 3 bases; junction bases outside the gene matches: 5. This CDR3 comprises 15 residues. The CDR3 DNA is TGTGCCAGCAGCCCGGGACAGGGACACACCGGGGAGCTGTTTTTT. Translation gives CASSPGQGHTGELFF.

The V and J genes are TRBV6-2 or TRBV6-3 and TRBJ2-1; D remains ambiguous. Germline V gene data show CDR1 as MNHEY and CDR2 as SVGEGT. The CDR3 length is 15 residues. V gave up 0 bases and J gave up 9 bases, with 15 bases separating them. Here the CDR3 DNA reads TGTGCCAGCAGTTACTCTCGGGCCCTACGGGCTGAGCAGTTCTTC. It encodes CASSYSRALRAEQFF.

This rearrangement joins TRBV6-5 to TRBJ1-1, with a tentative D call TRBD1 (5 bases). This CDR3 comprises 13 residues. The germline V gene has CDR1 MNHEY and CDR2 SVGAGI. V was cut by 6 bases and J by 1 base, with 9 bases left in between. The CDR3 DNA sequence: TGTGCCAGCAGGCGGGACCCGAACACTGAAGCTTTCTTT. Translating gives CASRRDPNTEAFF.

V and J are TRBV7-9 and TRBJ2-5; perhaps TRBD1 as D (6 bases). The DNA end is more similar to TRBJ2-7, so the J call may be wrong. Germline lookup yields CDR1 SEHNR and CDR2 FQNEAQ (reference sequence). CDR3 size: 14 residues. The CDR3 bases are TGTGCCAGCAGCCCACGGGACACTCCGGACGAGCAGTACTTC. It encodes CASSPRDTPDEQYF.

The chain uses TRBV20-1 and TRBJ1-5; D gene uncertain. The CDR3 runs to 13 residues. V was cut by 1 base and J by 6 bases, with 10 bases left in between. Per the germline V gene, CDR1 is DFQATT and CDR2 is SNEGSKA (reference sequence). The DNA of the CDR3 is TGCAGTGCTAGAGGGGAGGGAGGTCAGCCCCAGCATTTT. Translated: CSARGEGGQPQHF.

This chain links TRBV5-5 with TRBJ2-3; D perhaps matches TRBD1 (6 bases). Between the trimmed V and J ends, which lost 6 bases and 4 bases, there was a span of 18 bases. Germline V lookup: CDR1 SGHKS, CDR2 YYEKEE (reference sequence). The CDR3 runs 15 residues. In nucleotides, the CDR3 is TGTGCCAGCAACCGAAGTCCTGCAGGGGCAGATACGCAGTATTTT. Its translation is CASNRSPAGADTQYF.